A selection of T cell receptor beta chains follows, all from one sample in a study of T-cell reconstitution after alpha-beta-depleted transplantation in children. TCRdb re-called the PCR reads with MiXCR, one entry per CDR3 protein. This sample carries approximately 210,000 distinct CDR3 sequences, under 20% of them seen once, and the ten largest clones take approximately 40%. The specimen was PBMCs, mostly from graft donor cells, collected 360 days after TCRalphabeta/CD19-depleted stem cell transplant. Receptors were obtained from a male patient aged 2 to 10 who had a stem cell transplant for acute lymphoblastic leukemia, so the T cells may come from the graft donor. Each CDR3 is given with its conserved first and last residue. A D gene is named only where the DNA matches it firmly. Clone sizes are given selectively: once, few, many, or a class where the clone is expanded.

>TRBV12-3/TRBV12-4|-|-|TRBJ2-2
TGTGCCAGCACCCCCTTCTCAGGGGAGCCCGGGGAGCTGTTTTTT
CASTPFSGEPGELFF
>TRBV18|-|few|TRBJ2-3
TGTGCCAGCTCACCCCAGGATGAAATCACAGATACGCAGTATTTT
CASSPQDEITDTQYF
>TRBV7-8|-|few|TRBJ2-1
TGTGCCAGCAGCCTCACGCGGCGGGGCGCCATAAGTGAGCAGTTCTTC
CASSLTRRGAISEQFF
>TRBV29-1|-|few|TRBJ1-4
TGCAGCGTTGCTGAGTTCGGGAATGAAAAACTGTTTTTT
CSVAEFGNEKLFF
>TRBV20-1|-|-|TRBJ1-2
TGCAGTGCCACCTGGGTGCGGTGGGGGGTATTTAACTATGGCTACACCTTC
CSATWVRWGVFNYGYTF
>TRBV29-1|TRBD1|-|TRBJ1-2
TGCAGCGTTACCGGACAGGGCTTAGAGAACTATGGCTACACCTTC
CSVTGQGLENYGYTF
>TRBV28|TRBD2|-|TRBJ2-1
TGTGCCAGCAGCAGACTAGCGGGGGGGCCTGAGCAGTTCTTC
CASSRLAGGPEQFF
>TRBV20-1|-|-|TRBJ1-5
TGCAGTGCTAGAGACAAACAGACTATCGTAAATCAGCCCCAGCATTTT
CSARDKQTIVNQPQHF
>TRBV12-3/TRBV12-4|TRBD2|-|TRBJ2-1
TGTGCCAGCAGTGCAGCGGGGGGGAGGTACAATGAGCAGTTCTTC
CASSAAGGRYNEQFF
>TRBV12-3/TRBV12-4|TRBD1|few|TRBJ2-5
TGTGCCAGCAGCCCCGGGCAGGGGGCCTGGGAGACCCAGTACTTC
CASSPGQGAWETQYF
>TRBV12-3/TRBV12-4|-|-|TRBJ1-2
TGTGCCAGCAGTTTTCGGGGGCCGGGTGGCTACACCTTC
CASSFRGPGGYTF
>TRBV12-3/TRBV12-4|TRBD1|many|TRBJ2-5
TGTGCCAGCAACGGGGAACAGGGGCGAGAGACCCAGTACTTC
CASNGEQGRETQYF
>TRBV15|-|few|TRBJ2-1
TGTGCCACCAAACAGGGAGACTCCTACAATGAGCAGTTCTTC
CATKQGDSYNEQFF